The entry below describes one T cell receptor beta chain. Looked up from germline, CDR1 is MNHEY and CDR2 is SMNVEV (reference sequence). V was clipped by 6 bases and J by 8 bases; unmatched bases: 10. CDR3 length: 14 residues. This specimen belongs to a study of glioma-infiltrating T cells after dendritic cell vaccination. PBMC sampling occurred before vaccination, two weeks after the third dose, and at progression. The immunoSEQ assay amplified TCRB CDR3 from up to roughly 2 ug DNA. Measured with immunoSEQ multiplex PCR; TCRdb has only the in-frame clones, and not every one. Of about 82,000 clones listed, roughly 90% are singletons.

The chain joins TRBV27 to TRBJ2-1; 7 positions match TRBD2. This clonotype was obtained from a human donor with glioblastoma. The sample was blood, taken before dendritic cell vaccination. CDR3 protein: CASSSGTIWDEQFF. The CDR3 region has the DNA TGTGCCAGCAGCTCCGGGACTATATGGGATGAGCAGTTCTTC.